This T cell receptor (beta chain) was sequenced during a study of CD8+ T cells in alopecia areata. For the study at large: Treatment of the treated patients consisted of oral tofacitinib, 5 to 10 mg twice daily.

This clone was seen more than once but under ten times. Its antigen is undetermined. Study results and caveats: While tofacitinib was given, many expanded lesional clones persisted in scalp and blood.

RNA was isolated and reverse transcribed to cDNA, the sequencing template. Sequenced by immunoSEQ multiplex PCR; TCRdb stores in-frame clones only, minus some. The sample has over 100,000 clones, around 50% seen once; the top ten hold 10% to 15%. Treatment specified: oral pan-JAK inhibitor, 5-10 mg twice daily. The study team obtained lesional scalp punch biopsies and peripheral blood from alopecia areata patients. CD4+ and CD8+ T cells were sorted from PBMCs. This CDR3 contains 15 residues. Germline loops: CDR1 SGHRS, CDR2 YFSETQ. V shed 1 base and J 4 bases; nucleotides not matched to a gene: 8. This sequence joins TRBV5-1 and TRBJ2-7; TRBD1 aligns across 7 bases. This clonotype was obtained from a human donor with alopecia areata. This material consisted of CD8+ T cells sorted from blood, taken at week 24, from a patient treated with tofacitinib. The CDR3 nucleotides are TGCGCCAGCAGCTTGACCCAGGGGGTCAGATACGAGCAGTACTTC. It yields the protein CASSLTQGVRYEQYF.